A selection of T cell receptor beta chains follows, all from one sample in a study of response to subunit inactivated influenza vaccine. MiXCR, applied by TCRdb to the RT-PCR reads, yields one record per CDR3 protein. The sample shows around 580,000 distinct CDR3 sequences, roughly 12% of them seen only once. This specimen consisted of PBMCs from blood, obtained on the day of vaccination. Source of these receptors: a man in his fifties who received an inactivated influenza vaccine. The CDR3 runs from the conserved cysteine through the conserved F or W. A D gene is named only where the DNA matches it firmly. Expanded clones get a size class; other rows say once, few or many, or leave the size out.

TRBJ2-1,TRBV9,TRBD2,few,TGTGCCAGCAGCGTAGCTCAAGCTAGCGGGGCCTACAATGAGCAGTTCTTC,CASSVAQASGAYNEQFF
TRBJ2-7,TRBV20-1,.,.,TGCAGTGCTAGAGGACCACTCGTAGCGGCTCAGTACTTC,CSARGPLVAAQYF
TRBJ2-7,TRBV18,.,few,TGTGCCAGCTCCGCCGGATACTACGAGCAGTACTTC,CASSAGYYEQYF
TRBJ2-7,TRBV4-1,.,many,TGCGCCAGCAGCCTGACATCGCTCGCCAGGGATTCCTACGAGCAGTACTTC,CASSLTSLARDSYEQYF
TRBJ2-1,TRBV7-2,.,few,TGTGCCAGCAGCTCCCGTCAGCGTTACAATGAGCAGTTCTTC,CASSSRQRYNEQFF
TRBJ2-7,TRBV4-3,TRBD1,.,TGCGCCAGCAGCCCCCAGACAGGGGCCTCATACGAGCAGTACTTC,CASSPQTGASYEQYF
TRBJ1-5,TRBV6-1,.,.,TGTGCCAGCAGTGAAGTACGGGGGATCGATCAGCCCCAGCATTTT,CASSEVRGIDQPQHF
TRBJ2-3,TRBV6-1,TRBD1,.,TGTGCCAGCAGGGACACAGGGGGCCGTACAGATACGCAGTATTTT,CASRDTGGRTDTQYF
TRBJ1-3,TRBV6-6,.,few,TGTGCCAGCAGTTACTCGTCTGGAAACACCATATATTTT,CASSYSSGNTIYF
TRBJ1-1,TRBV6-1,.,.,TGTGCCAGCACCCCCACCGGAGCTTACGAAGCTTTCTTT,CASTPTGAYEAFF
TRBJ2-2,TRBV12-3/TRBV12-4,.,many,TGTGCCAGCAGTTGGGCCGAGAACACCGGGGAGCTGTTTTTT,CASSWAENTGELFF
TRBJ2-3,TRBV5-1,.,few,TGCGCCAGCAGCTTGGTTGGGAATACAGATACGCAGTATTTT,CASSLVGNTDTQYF
TRBJ1-6,TRBV3-1,.,few,TGTGCCAGCAGCCAATCCTCGGGGACTAATTCACCCCTCCACTTT,CASSQSSGTNSPLHF
TRBJ2-7,TRBV7-9,TRBD1,.,TGTGCCAGCAGCGTCGGGACAGCGACCTACGAGCAGTACTTC,CASSVGTATYEQYF
TRBJ2-1,TRBV7-9,.,many,TGTGCCAGCAGCCTCGGGGCCAATGAGCAGTTCTTC,CASSLGANEQFF
TRBJ2-2,TRBV5-1,.,few,TGCGCCAGCAGCTTGGACGTCACCGGGGAGCTGTTTTTT,CASSLDVTGELFF
TRBJ2-5,TRBV10-3,.,.,TGTGCCATCAGTGTTCCTGGGCAAGAGACCCAGTACTTC,CAISVPGQETQYF
TRBJ2-2,TRBV12-3/TRBV12-4,TRBD2,few,TGTGCCAGCAGTCAACTAGCGGATACGGGCGGGGAGCTGTTTTTT,CASSQLADTGGELFF
TRBJ2-2,TRBV5-1,TRBD1,.,TGCGCCAGCAGCTTGGTAGGGACAGCGATCACCGGGGAGCTGTTTTTT,CASSLVGTAITGELFF
TRBJ2-5,TRBV9,TRBD2,few,TGTGCCAGCAGCGTAGCGGGGGGATGGGGAGAGACCCAGTACTTC,CASSVAGGWGETQYF
TRBJ1-3,TRBV4-1,.,many,TGCGCCAGCAGCCAAGATAACAGCGGAAACACCATATATTTT,CASSQDNSGNTIYF
TRBJ2-3,TRBV5-1,TRBD2,.,TGCGCCAGCACGGCCGGGAGGGCCAGGACAGATACGCAGTATTTT,CASTAGRARTDTQYF
TRBJ2-1,TRBV6-2/TRBV6-3,.,few,TGTGCCAGCGGGGATACGCTCGGGGTCTTATTCAATGAGCAGTTCTTC,CASGDTLGVLFNEQFF
TRBJ2-1,TRBV7-2,.,.,TGTGCCAGCAGTCTATCGGGACTCAATGAGCAGTTCTTC,CASSLSGLNEQFF
TRBJ1-5,TRBV5-8,.,.,TGTGCCAGCAGCTTGATTGGGCCCCTCAAAGGGGCCCAGCATTTT,CASSLIGPLKGAQHF
TRBJ2-5,TRBV6-5,TRBD1,once,TGTGCCAGCAGTTACACACCCGACAGGGGGCACTGGGAGACCCAGTACTTC,CASSYTPDRGHWETQYF
TRBJ2-1,TRBV24-1,.,.,TGTGCCACCAGTGGCCCTACACAGAGCTCCTACCATGAGCAGTTCTTC,CATSGPTQSSYHEQFF
TRBJ1-2,TRBV28,.,few,TGTGCCAGCAGTTTATGGGGCGAGAACTATGGCTACACCTTC,CASSLWGENYGYTF
TRBJ2-2,TRBV18,TRBD1,few,TGTGCCAGCTCACCACGGACAGGCCTGAACACCGGGGAGCTGTTTTTT,CASSPRTGLNTGELFF
TRBJ2-6,TRBV30,.,few,TGTGCCTGGAGTCGTTCTGGGGCCAACGTCCTGACTTTC,CAWSRSGANVLTF
TRBJ2-7,TRBV29-1,.,few,TGCAGCGTTGCATTGGAACGCCAGGGGGAGCAGTACTTC,CSVALERQGEQYF
TRBJ2-3,TRBV12-3/TRBV12-4,TRBD1,many,TGTGCCAGCAGCCCCTGGACAGGAGACTCGTTTTCCACAGATACGCAGTATTTT,CASSPWTGDSFSTDTQYF
TRBJ2-1,TRBV12-3/TRBV12-4,TRBD1,.,TGTGCCAGCAGTCTTCGACAGGGGGCCTACAATGAGCAGTTCTTC,CASSLRQGAYNEQFF
TRBJ1-6,TRBV12-3/TRBV12-4,TRBD1,.,TGTGCCAGCAGTTCTGGACAGGGGACTTCACCCCTCCACTTT,CASSSGQGTSPLHF
TRBJ2-3,TRBV12-3/TRBV12-4,.,few,TGTGCCAGCAGTTCCCGGGCGGAATCTTACACAGATACGCAGTATTTT,CASSSRAESYTDTQYF
TRBJ1-1,TRBV3-1,.,many,TGTGCCAGCAGCCAGACAGAGGACACTGAAGCTTTCTTT,CASSQTEDTEAFF
TRBJ2-7,TRBV20-1,.,.,TGCAGTGCTAGGGAGTCCTACGAGCAGTACTTC,CSARESYEQYF
TRBJ2-2,TRBV5-1,TRBD1,few,TGCGCCAGCAGCTCCGGACAGGGCTCCGGGGAGCTGTTTTTT,CASSSGQGSGELFF
TRBJ2-5,TRBV5-1,TRBD1,once,TGCGCCAGCAGCTTGGAGGGCAGGGGGTCCCAAGAGACCCAGTACTTC,CASSLEGRGSQETQYF
TRBJ2-1,TRBV12-3/TRBV12-4,TRBD2,.,TGTGCCAGCAGTTTTAAGCGGGAGGGAGCAAATGAGCAGTTCTTC,CASSFKREGANEQFF